These 16 T cell receptor beta chains were all obtained from the same sample, sequenced in a study of cytomegalovirus exposure and HLA in healthy donors. Primers for the PCR totalled 60 Vbeta and 13 Jbeta. Measured with immunoSEQ multiplex PCR; TCRdb has only the in-frame clones, and not every one. The sample holds 100,000 to 150,000 clones, 70% to 85% seen once. Sequenced sample: PBMCs. These receptors originate from a boy aged 5-17 years in good health and CMV-seronegative.

This clone was seen a single time. This chain uses TRBV14 with TRBJ1-1; D ambiguous. V was trimmed by 0 bases and J by 1 base, leaving 6 bases between them. The CDR3 consists of 14 residues. Per germline, CDR1 SGHDN and CDR2 FVKESK. The CDR3 region has the DNA TGTGCCAGCAGCCAAGATCACACGAACACTGAAGCTTTCTTT. Its translation: CASSQDHTNTEAFF.

This sequence joins TRBV2 and TRBJ2-7; a possible D gene is TRBD1 (6 bases). The V gene lost 6 bases and the J gene lost 2 bases, with 14 bases spanning the gap. Germline loops: CDR1 SNHLY, CDR2 FYNNEI. CDR3 length equals 14 residues. As DNA, the CDR3 is TGTGCCAGCAGGCCTCGACAGGTAGCCTACGAGCAGTACTTC. Translated: CASRPRQVAYEQYF.

The rearrangement uses TRBV6-5 and TRBJ2-7; 9 bases align to TRBD1. Germline-derived CDR1 and CDR2 are MNHEY and SVGAGI. The V and J ends lost 6 bases and 2 bases, in that order; junction bases with no gene match: 8. The CDR3 consists of 15 residues. The CDR3 protein is CASSPGQGRAYEQYF. The CDR3 DNA is TGTGCCAGCAGCCCCGGACAGGGGAGGGCCTACGAGCAGTACTTC.

This chain links TRBV5-1 with TRBJ1-2, with TRBD1 as a possible D gene (5 bases). The germline gives CDR1 SGHRS, CDR2 YFSETQ. The CDR3 covers 15 residues. Trimming cost V 0 bases and J 8 bases, with 17 bases left between them. CDR3 in amino acids: CASSLEGAASGGYTF. CDR3 bases: TGCGCCAGCAGCTTGGAAGGGGCCGCTTCTGGGGGCTACACCTTC.

CDR3 coding DNA: TGTGCCAGCAGCGTAGTAACAGGGGGTAGCGGCTACACCTTC. It specifies CASSVVTGGSGYTF. The chain is built from TRBV9 and TRBJ1-2, with 8 bases matching TRBD1. The trim removed 0 bases at V and 8 bases at J, leaving 6 bases unmatched. CDR3 length equals 14 residues. Germline CDR1 SGDLS, CDR2 YYNGEE.

The chain couples TRBV10-3 to TRBJ2-5; D may be TRBD2 (6 bases). The J call is doubtful: the DNA matches TRBJ2-7 better. Germline V gene sequence: CDR1 ENHRY, CDR2 SYGVKD. The CDR3 covers 14 residues. The CDR3 protein is CAISESGLSYEQYF. CDR3 bases: TGTGCCATCAGTGAGTCGGGACTCTCATACGAGCAGTACTTC.

The chain couples TRBV10-3 to TRBJ1-4, with D perhaps TRBD1 (5 bases). The CDR3 has 12 residues. The germline V gene has CDR1 ENHRY and CDR2 SYGVKD. V was shortened by 8 bases and J by 5 bases, with 9 bases between the two germline ends. The CDR3 region is CAIGGLNEKLFF. The CDR3 region has the DNA TGTGCCATCGGGGGACTGAATGAAAAACTGTTTTTT.

The chain uses TRBV15 and TRBJ2-2, with 13 bases matching TRBD2. There are 16 residues in the CDR3. V trimming: 6 bases; J trimming: 3 bases; junction bases outside the gene matches: 4. Germline values: CDR1 LNHNV, CDR2 YYDKDF (reference sequence). Written as DNA, the CDR3 is TGTGCCACCAGACTAGCGGGAGGGTGGGACACCGGGGAGCTGTTTTTT. The encoded protein is CATRLAGGWDTGELFF.

The J gene is TRBJ2-5, the V gene TRBV4-3, with 12 bases lining up with TRBD2. The junction had 3 bases not matched to a gene; V was cut back by 0 bases and J by 7 bases. Looked up from germline, CDR1 is LGHNA and CDR2 is YSLEER. CDR3 size: 15 residues. The CDR3, as DNA: TGCGCCAGCAGCCAAGATGCGACTAGCGGGAGGACCCAGTACTTC. Translated, it gives CASSQDATSGRTQYF.

The CDR3 is CASSQGVGNYGYTF. The CDR3 DNA follows: TGTGCCAGCAGCCAGGGGGTAGGAAACTATGGCTACACCTTC. This chain links TRBV7-2 with TRBJ1-2; 7 nucleotides agree with TRBD1. Germline loops: CDR1 SGHTA, CDR2 FQGNSA. CDR3 length: 14 residues. With V trimmed by 5 bases and J by 2 bases, 5 bases remained unmatched. The whole variable domain, remainder taken from reference TRBV7-2 and TRBJ1-2, is GAGVSQSPSNKVTEKGKDVELRCDPISGHTALYWYRQSLGQGLEFLIYFQGNSAPDKSGLPSDRFSAERTGGSVSTLTIQRTQQEDSAVYLCASSQGVGNYGYTFGSGTRLTVV.

The rearrangement links TRBV5-4 to TRBJ2-7; D gene unclear. Germline CDR1 and CDR2: SGHNT and YYREEE (reference sequence). Trimming cost V 0 bases and J 0 bases, with 7 bases left between them. This CDR3 comprises 14 residues. The CDR3 spells CASSLGETSYEQYF. As DNA, the CDR3 is TGTGCCAGCAGCTTGGGCGAAACCTCCTACGAGCAGTACTTC. Full variable domain (outside the CDR3, taken from reference TRBV5-4 and TRBJ2-7): ETGVTQSPTHLIKTRGQQVTLRCSSQSGHNTVSWYQQALGQGPQFIFQYYREEENGRGNFPPRFSGLQFPNYSSELNVNALELDDSALYLCASSLGETSYEQYFGPGTRLTVT.

This rearrangement joins TRBV7-6 to TRBJ1-3; 7 bases fit TRBD1. The germline CDR1 and CDR2 sequences are SGHVS and FNYEAQ. This CDR3 contains 13 residues. With V trimmed by 6 bases and J by 2 bases, 1 base remained unmatched. The CDR3 loop reads CASSGTAGNTIYF. The CDR3 DNA is TGTGCCAGCAGTGGGACAGCTGGAAACACCATATATTTT. The full variable domain, rest sourced from reference TRBV7-6 and TRBJ1-3, is GAGVSQSPRYKVTKRGQDVALRCDPISGHVSLYWYRQALGQGPEFLTYFNYEAQQDKSGLPNDRFSAERPEGSISTLTIQRTEQRDSAMYRCASSGTAGNTIYFGEGSWLTVV.

The V gene is TRBV10-3, the J gene TRBJ1-1, with 7 positions matching TRBD1. CDR1 and CDR2 from the germline V gene are ENHRY and SYGVKD. CDR3 length: 15 amino acids. Trimming removed 9 bases from V and 1 base from J; junction bases left unmatched: 11. CDR3 DNA sequence: TGTGCCATTCGTGGATCCGGGACAGAGAACACTGAAGCTTTCTTT. Translated, it gives CAIRGSGTENTEAFF.

The chain joins TRBV2 to TRBJ2-7; D unresolved. CDR1 and CDR2 (germline): SNHLY, FYNNEI. Deletions cut 0 bases from V and 1 base from J, with 13 bases between. This CDR3 comprises 16 residues. The CDR3 DNA reads TGTGCCAGCAGTGAAGCATCACGCAGACTTTCCTACGAGCAGTACTTC. Amino acids: CASSEASRRLSYEQYF.

CDR3 in amino acids: CASSLATGEKLFF. CDR3 DNA sequence: TGTGCCAGCAGCTTAGCCACAGGGGAAAAACTGTTTTTT. The chain is built from TRBV7-9 and TRBJ1-4; TRBD1 might be the D (6 bases). This CDR3 has 13 residues. The germline CDR1 and CDR2 sequences are SEHNR and FQNEAQ (reference sequence). The V end lost 0 bases, the J end lost 8 bases, and 7 bases lay between the germline ends.

The chain uses TRBV7-8 and TRBJ1-1; D gene uncertain. The length of the CDR3 is 13 residues. V lost 3 bases, J lost 5 bases, and 10 bases lay in between. CDR1 SGHVS and CDR2 FQNEAQ come from the germline V gene. The CDR3 region has the DNA TGTGCCAGCAGCTTTCAAGGGAGAACTGAAGCTTTCTTT. Its translation is CASSFQGRTEAFF.